Here is one T cell receptor (beta chain) with its context. The antigen remains undetermined. The PCR employed 60 Vbeta primers together with 13 Jbeta primers. Sequencing was performed with immunoSEQ multiplex PCR; in TCRdb, only in-frame clones are kept and a portion is missing. The table has more than 95,000 clones, roughly 70% seen once. This sample was included in a study of cytomegalovirus exposure and HLA in healthy donors. Turning to the study itself: Some 200 million T cells yielded around 120 million unique TCR beta sequences in earlier analysis. General study points: There were 150 to 200 TCR beta chains listed as cytomegalovirus-associated. A later analysis, which compared TCR beta chains of equal frequency, found the HLA-associated ones more clonally expanded.

Per the germline V gene, CDR1 is SGHAT and CDR2 is FQNNGV. J lost 3 bases, V lost 5 bases, and 10 bases had no gene match. CDR3 length: 16 amino acids. This receptor was obtained from a woman in her forties or fifties in good health and CMV-seropositive. Sequencing was performed on PBMCs. The chain combines TRBV11-2 with TRBJ2-7; the match to TRBD2 covers 10 bases. The CDR3 coding sequence is TGTGCCAGCAGCCCCGGGGGGCTAGCGGGAGTCTACGAGCAGTACTTC. Translating it yields CASSPGGLAGVYEQYF.